This TCR beta chain stems from a study of STAT5B mutations in CD4+ large granular lymphocyte leukemia. In the original analysis: Lowest detectable productive clonotype frequency was 2.59 x 10-5. Profiling relied on immunoSEQ multiplex PCR, and the TCRdb table lists in-frame clones only, not all of them. That table furnishes V, J and clone size, whereas the DNA furnished D and trimming. The sample consists of some 29,000 clones, 65% to 85% of them appearing once. Trimming pared 4 bases from V and 6 bases from J, leaving 17 bases between. The CDR3 totals 15 residues. The germline V gene encodes CDR1 LGHNA and CDR2 YSLEER.

The sequence came from a human donor in good health. Sequenced: CD4+ T cells from blood buffy coats. The chain recombines TRBV4-3 with TRBJ2-3, with D perhaps matching TRBD1 (5 bases). The CDR3: CASSPNSQVGDTQYF. The CDR3 DNA reads TGCGCCAGCAGCCCAAATTCACAGGTCGGGGATACGCAGTATTTT.